These 4 T cell receptor beta chains originate from one sample sequenced in a study of response to subunit inactivated influenza vaccine. Each CDR3 protein gets one entry after TCRdb re-called the RT-PCR reads with MiXCR. The repertoire holds fewer than 400,000 distinct CDR3 sequences, with 20% to 25% as singletons. The sample here was PBMCs from blood, taken about 19 months after vaccination. The receptors stem from a man aged 50 to 75 who received an inactivated influenza vaccine.

This clonotype was seen at least ten times. The CDR3 sequence: CSVEQGANQPQHF. The CDR3 nucleotides read TGCAGCGTGGAACAGGGGGCCAATCAGCCCCAGCATTTT. The gene calls are TRBV29-1 and TRBJ1-5, with TRBD1 identical over 9 bases. V was pared by 6 bases and J by 3 bases, with 3 bases of the junction left unmatched. The germline V gene encodes CDR1 SQVTM and CDR2 ANQGSEA. The CDR3 is 13 residues long.

A remark on this clonotype: Mismatch with germline at one junction end may stem from a read error. The chain links TRBV19 to TRBJ1-2, with 8 bases matching TRBD1. CDR1 is LNHDA, CDR2 SQIVND, per germline (reference sequence). The CDR3 is 17 amino acids. The CDR3 loop reads CANSIGTGTNANYGYTF. CDR3 nucleotides: TGTGCCAATAGTATCGGGACAGGAACAAATGCTAACTATGGCTACACCTTC.

V and J are TRBV24-1 and TRBJ1-1; D is unresolved. Trimming left V 2 bases short and J 1 base short, with 10 bases between. The germline V gene has CDR1 KGHDR and CDR2 SFDVKD. This CDR3 region has 15 residues. The CDR3 sequence is CATSDSRHQNTEAFF. The CDR3 DNA reads TGTGCCACCAGTGATTCCAGACACCAGAACACTGAAGCTTTCTTT.

In this sample, this clonotype turned up a few times. The J gene is TRBJ2-3, the V gene TRBV27; D ambiguous. Germline loops: CDR1 MNHEY, CDR2 SMNVEV (reference sequence). The CDR3 runs 14 residues. The V and J ends lost 7 bases and 0 bases respectively, with 11 bases between them. CDR3 nucleotides: TGTGCCAGCACCGCCGGAAGGAGCACAGATACGCAGTATTTT. Translating it yields CASTAGRSTDTQYF.